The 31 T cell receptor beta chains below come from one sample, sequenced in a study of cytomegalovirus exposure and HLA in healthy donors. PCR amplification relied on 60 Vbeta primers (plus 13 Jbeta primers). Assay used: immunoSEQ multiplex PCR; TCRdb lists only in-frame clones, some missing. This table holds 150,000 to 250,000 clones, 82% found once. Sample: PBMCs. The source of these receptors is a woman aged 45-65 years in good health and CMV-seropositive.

CDR3 protein: CASSDWSVTYEQYF. The CDR3 bases are TGTGCCAGCAGTGACTGGTCGGTAACCTACGAGCAGTACTTC. This chain connects TRBV6-5 to TRBJ2-7; no definite D call. Trimming removed 5 bases from V and 2 bases from J, with 13 bases in between. CDR1 is MNHEY, CDR2 SVGAGI, per germline. This CDR3 is 14 amino acids long.

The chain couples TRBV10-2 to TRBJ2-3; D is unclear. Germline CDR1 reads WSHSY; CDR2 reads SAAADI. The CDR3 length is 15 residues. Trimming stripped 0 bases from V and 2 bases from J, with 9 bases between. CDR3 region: CASSESGTLTDTQYF. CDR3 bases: TGCGCCAGCAGTGAGTCGGGCACGCTCACAGATACGCAGTATTTT.

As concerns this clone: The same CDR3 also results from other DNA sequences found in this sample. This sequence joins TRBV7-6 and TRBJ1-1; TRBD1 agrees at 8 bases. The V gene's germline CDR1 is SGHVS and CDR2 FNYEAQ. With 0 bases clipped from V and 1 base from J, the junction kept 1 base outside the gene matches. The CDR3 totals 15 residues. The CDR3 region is CASSLAQGGNTEAFF. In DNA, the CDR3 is TGTGCCAGCAGCTTAGCACAGGGGGGGAACACTGAAGCTTTCTTT. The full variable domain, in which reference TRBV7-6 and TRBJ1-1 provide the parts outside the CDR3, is GAGVSQSPRYKVTKRGQDVALRCDPISGHVSLYWYRQALGQGPEFLTYFNYEAQQDKSGLPNDRFSAERPEGSISTLTIQRTEQRDSAMYRCASSLAQGGNTEAFFGQGTRLTVV.

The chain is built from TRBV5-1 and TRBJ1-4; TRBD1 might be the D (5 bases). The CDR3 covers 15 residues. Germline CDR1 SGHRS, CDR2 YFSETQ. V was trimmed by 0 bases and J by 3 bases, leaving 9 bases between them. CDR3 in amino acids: CASSLDWGANEKLFF. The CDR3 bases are TGCGCCAGCAGCTTGGACTGGGGGGCTAATGAAAAACTGTTTTTT.

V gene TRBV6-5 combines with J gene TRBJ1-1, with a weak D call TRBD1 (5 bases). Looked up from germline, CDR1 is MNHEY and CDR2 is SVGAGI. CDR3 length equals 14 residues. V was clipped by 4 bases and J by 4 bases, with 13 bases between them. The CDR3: CASSSDQGFTEAFF. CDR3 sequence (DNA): TGTGCCAGCAGTTCTGACCAGGGCTTCACTGAAGCTTTCTTT.

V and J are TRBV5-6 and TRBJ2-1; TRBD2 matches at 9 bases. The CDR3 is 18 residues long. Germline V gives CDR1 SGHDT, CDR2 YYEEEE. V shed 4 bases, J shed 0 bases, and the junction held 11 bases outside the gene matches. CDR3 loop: CASSPGLAGLLSYNEQFF. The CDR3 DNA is TGTGCCAGCAGCCCGGGACTAGCTGGGCTTCTCTCCTACAATGAGCAGTTCTTC. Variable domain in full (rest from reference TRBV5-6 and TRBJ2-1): DAGVTQSPTHLIKTRGQQVTLRCSPKSGHDTVSWYQQALGQGPQFIFQYYEEEERQRGNFPDRFSGHQFPNYSSELNVNALLLGDSALYLCASSPGLAGLLSYNEQFFGPGTRLTVL.

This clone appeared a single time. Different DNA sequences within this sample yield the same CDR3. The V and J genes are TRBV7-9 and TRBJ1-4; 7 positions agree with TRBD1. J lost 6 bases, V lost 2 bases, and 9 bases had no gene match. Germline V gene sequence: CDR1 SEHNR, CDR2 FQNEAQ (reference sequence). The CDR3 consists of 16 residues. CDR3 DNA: TGTGCCAGCAGCTTATTCAGGGGGACGGGTGATGAAAAACTGTTTTTT. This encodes CASSLFRGTGDEKLFF.

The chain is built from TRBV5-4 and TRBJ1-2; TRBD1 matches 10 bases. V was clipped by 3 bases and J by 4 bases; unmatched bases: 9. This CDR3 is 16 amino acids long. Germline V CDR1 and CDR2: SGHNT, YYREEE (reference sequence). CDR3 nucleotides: TGTGCCAGCAGCTCCGCGACAGGGGGCAGGGCCTATGGCTACACCTTC. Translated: CASSSATGGRAYGYTF.

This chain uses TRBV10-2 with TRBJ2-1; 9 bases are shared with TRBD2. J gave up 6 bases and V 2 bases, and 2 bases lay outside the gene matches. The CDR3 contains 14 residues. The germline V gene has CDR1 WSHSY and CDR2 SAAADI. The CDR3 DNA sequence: TGCGCCAGCAGTGAGCCGCGGGAGGGCAATGAGCAGTTCTTC. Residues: CASSEPREGNEQFF.

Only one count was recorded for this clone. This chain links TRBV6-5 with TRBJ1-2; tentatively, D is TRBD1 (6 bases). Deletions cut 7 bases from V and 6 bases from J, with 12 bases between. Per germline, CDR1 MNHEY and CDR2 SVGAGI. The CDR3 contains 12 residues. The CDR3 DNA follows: TGTGCCAGCACCAACAGGGCCCATGGCTACACCTTC. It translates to CASTNRAHGYTF.

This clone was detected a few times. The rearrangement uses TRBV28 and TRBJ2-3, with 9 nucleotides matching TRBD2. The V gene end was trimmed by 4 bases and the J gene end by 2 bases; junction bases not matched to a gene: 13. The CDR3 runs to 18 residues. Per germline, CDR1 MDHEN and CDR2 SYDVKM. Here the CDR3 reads CASSSGTSSNSPTDTQYF. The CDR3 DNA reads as TGTGCCAGCAGTTCCGGGACTAGCTCAAATTCCCCCACAGATACGCAGTATTTT.

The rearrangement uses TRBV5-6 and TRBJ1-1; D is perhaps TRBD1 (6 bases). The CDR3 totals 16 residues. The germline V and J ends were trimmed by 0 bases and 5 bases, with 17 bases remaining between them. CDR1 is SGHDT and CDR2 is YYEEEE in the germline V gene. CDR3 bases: TGTGCCAGCAGCTTGGCCTTACAGGGTCCTTGGACTGAAGCTTTCTTT. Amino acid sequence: CASSLALQGPWTEAFF.

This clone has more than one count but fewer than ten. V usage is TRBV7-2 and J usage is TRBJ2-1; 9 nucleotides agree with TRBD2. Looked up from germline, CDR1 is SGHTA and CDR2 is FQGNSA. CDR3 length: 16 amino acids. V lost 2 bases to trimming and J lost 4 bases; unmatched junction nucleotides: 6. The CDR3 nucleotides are TGTGCCAGCAGCTTAATTGTACTAGCGGGTTACAATGAGCAGTTCTTC. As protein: CASSLIVLAGYNEQFF.

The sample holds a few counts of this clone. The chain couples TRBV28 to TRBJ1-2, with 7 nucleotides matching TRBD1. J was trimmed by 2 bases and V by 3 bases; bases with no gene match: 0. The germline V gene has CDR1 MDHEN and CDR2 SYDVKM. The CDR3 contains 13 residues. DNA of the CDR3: TGTGCCAGCAGTTTGGACAGGAACTATGGCTACACCTTC. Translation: CASSLDRNYGYTF.

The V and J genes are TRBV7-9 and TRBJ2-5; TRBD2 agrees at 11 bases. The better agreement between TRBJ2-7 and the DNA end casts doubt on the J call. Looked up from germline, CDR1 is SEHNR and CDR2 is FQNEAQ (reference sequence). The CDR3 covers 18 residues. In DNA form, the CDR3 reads TGTGCCAGCAGCTTATATGGGACTAGCGGCCTAAGCTCCTACGAGCAGTACTTC. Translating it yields CASSLYGTSGLSSYEQYF.

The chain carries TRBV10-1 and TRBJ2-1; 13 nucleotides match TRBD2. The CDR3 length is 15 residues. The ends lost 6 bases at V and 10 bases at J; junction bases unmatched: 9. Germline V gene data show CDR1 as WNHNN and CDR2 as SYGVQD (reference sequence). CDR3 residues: CASSETSGGAGEQFF. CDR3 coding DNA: TGCGCCAGCAGCGAAACTAGCGGGGGGGCAGGAGAGCAGTTCTTC.

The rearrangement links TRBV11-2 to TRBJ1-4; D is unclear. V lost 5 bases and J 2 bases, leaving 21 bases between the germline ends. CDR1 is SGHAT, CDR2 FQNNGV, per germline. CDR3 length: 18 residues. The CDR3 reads CASSMAHLFGVTNEKLFF. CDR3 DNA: TGTGCCAGCAGCATGGCCCATTTGTTCGGGGTGACTAATGAAAAACTGTTTTTT.

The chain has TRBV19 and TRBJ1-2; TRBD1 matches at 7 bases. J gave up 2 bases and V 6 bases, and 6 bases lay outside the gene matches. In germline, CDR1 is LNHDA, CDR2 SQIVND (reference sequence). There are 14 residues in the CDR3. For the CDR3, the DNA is TGTGCCAGTAGCAAAGGGACAGTCAACTATGGCTACACCTTC. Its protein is CASSKGTVNYGYTF.

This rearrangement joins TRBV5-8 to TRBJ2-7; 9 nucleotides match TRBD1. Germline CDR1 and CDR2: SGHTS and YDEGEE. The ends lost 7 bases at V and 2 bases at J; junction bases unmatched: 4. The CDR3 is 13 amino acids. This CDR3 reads CASSTGGPYEQYF. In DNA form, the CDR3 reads TGTGCCAGCTCCACAGGGGGCCCCTACGAGCAGTACTTC. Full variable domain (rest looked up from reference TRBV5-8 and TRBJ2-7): EAGVTQSPTHLIKTRGQQATLRCSPISGHTSVYWYQQALGLGLQFLLWYDEGEERNRGNFPPRFSGRQFPNYSSELNVNALELEDSALYLCASSTGGPYEQYFGPGTRLTVT.

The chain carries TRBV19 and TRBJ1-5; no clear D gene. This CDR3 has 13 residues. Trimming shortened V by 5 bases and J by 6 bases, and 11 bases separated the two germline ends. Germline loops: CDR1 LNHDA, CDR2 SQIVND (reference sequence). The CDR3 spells CASSPSEGQPQHF. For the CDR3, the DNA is TGTGCCAGTAGTCCGTCCGAGGGTCAGCCCCAGCATTTT.

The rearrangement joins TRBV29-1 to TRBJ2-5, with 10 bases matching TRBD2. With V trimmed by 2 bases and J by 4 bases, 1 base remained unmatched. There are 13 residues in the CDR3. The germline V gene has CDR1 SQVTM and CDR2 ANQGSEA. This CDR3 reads CSVELAGAETQYF. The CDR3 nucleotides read TGCAGCGTTGAACTAGCGGGGGCAGAGACCCAGTACTTC.

The CDR3 is CASSQATVTNEKLFF. The CDR3, as DNA: TGCGCCAGCAGCCAAGCAACAGTAACTAATGAAAAACTGTTTTTT. This chain joins TRBV4-3 and TRBJ1-4; D unclear. CDR1 and CDR2 (germline): LGHNA, YSLEER. The CDR3 consists of 15 residues. Trimming pared 1 base from V and 1 base from J, leaving 7 bases between.

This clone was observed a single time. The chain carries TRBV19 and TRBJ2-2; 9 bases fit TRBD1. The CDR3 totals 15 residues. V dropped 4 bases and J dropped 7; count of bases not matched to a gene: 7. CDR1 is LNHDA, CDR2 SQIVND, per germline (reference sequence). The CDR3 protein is CASSSTGGSVGELFF. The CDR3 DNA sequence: TGTGCCAGTAGTAGCACAGGGGGCTCGGTCGGGGAGCTGTTTTTT.

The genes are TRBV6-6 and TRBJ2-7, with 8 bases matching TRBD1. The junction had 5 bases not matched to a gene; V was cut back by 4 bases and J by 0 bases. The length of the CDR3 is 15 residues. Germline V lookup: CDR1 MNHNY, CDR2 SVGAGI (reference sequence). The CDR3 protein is CASSLAGTGSYEQYF. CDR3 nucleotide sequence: TGTGCCAGCAGTTTAGCCGGGACAGGCTCCTACGAGCAGTACTTC.

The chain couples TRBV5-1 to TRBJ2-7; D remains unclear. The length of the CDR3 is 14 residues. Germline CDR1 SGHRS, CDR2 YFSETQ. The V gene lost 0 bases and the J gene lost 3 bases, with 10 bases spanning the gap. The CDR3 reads CASSLAQVGYEQYF. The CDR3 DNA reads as TGCGCCAGCAGCTTGGCCCAGGTAGGCTACGAGCAGTACTTC.

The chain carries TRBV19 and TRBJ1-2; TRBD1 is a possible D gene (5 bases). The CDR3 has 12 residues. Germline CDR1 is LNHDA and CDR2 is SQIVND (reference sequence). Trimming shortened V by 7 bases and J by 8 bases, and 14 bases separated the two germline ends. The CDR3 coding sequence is TGTGCCAGTATCGGGAGGGGATACGGCTACACCTTC. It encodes CASIGRGYGYTF.

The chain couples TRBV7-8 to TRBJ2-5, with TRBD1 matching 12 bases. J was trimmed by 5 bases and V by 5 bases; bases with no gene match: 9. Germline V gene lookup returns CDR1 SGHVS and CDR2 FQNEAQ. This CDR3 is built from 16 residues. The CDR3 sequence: CASSPTGQGAGETQYF. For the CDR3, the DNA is TGTGCCAGCAGCCCAACGGGACAGGGGGCGGGGGAGACCCAGTACTTC.

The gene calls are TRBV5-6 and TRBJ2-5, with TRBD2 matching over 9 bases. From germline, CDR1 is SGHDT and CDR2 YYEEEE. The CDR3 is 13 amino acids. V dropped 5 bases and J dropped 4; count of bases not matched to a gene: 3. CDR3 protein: CASRVAGAETQYF. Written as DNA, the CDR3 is TGTGCCAGCAGAGTAGCGGGGGCAGAGACCCAGTACTTC. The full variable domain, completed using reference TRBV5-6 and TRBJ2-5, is DAGVTQSPTHLIKTRGQQVTLRCSPKSGHDTVSWYQQALGQGPQFIFQYYEEEERQRGNFPDRFSGHQFPNYSSELNVNALLLGDSALYLCASRVAGAETQYFGPGTRLLVL.

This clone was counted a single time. This chain's CDR3 is CASRVGGQETQYF. The CDR3 region has the DNA TGTGCCAGCAGGGTAGGGGGCCAAGAGACCCAGTACTTC. V is TRBV25-1 and J is TRBJ2-5; possible D gene TRBD1, 6 bases. V lost 6 bases and J 1 base, leaving 9 bases between the germline ends. The CDR3 totals 13 residues. Germline V lookup: CDR1 MGHDK, CDR2 SYGVNS.

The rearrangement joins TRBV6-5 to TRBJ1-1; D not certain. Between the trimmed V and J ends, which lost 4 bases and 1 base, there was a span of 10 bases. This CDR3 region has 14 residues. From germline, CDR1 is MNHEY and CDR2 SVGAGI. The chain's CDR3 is CASSFSDKNTEAFF. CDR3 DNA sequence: TGTGCCAGCAGTTTTAGCGACAAGAACACTGAAGCTTTCTTT.

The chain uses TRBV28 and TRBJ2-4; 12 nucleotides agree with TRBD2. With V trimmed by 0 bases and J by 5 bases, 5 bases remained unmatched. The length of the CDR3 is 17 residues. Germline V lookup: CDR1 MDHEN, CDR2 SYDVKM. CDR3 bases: TGTGCCAGCAGTTTATGGCTAGCGGGAGGGCGTGAAAACATTCAGTACTTC. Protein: CASSLWLAGGRENIQYF.